The present T cell receptor (beta chain) was sequenced within a study of shared clonotypes between healthy human individuals. Study details: Three CD4 naive, three CD4 memory, two CD8 naive and one CD8 memory plate were used per donor. Study findings and constraints: Sequencing depth was a factor that was expected to affect clonotype sharing among donors. A generally larger estimated richness was seen in naive subsets than in memory subsets.

Germline-derived CDR1 and CDR2 are GTSNPN and SVGIG (reference sequence). Trimming pared 5 bases from V and 5 bases from J, leaving 13 bases between. CDR3 length: 13 amino acids. This clone was detected many times. Antigen: not known. At a deep level, the assay was run. Assay used: immunoSEQ multiplex PCR; TCRdb lists only in-frame clones, some missing. The data contain about 1 million clones, roughly 70% of them singletons. This chain connects TRBV30 to TRBJ2-4; no clear D gene. The specimen was memory CD4+ T cells sorted from blood. Subset reported: CD45RA-negative fraction. The origin of this receptor is a man aged 18-30 years in good health. DNA for the CDR3: TGTGCCTGGGCTGGAAAAGCTCAAAACATTCAGTACTTC. Residues: CAWAGKAQNIQYF.